The present T cell receptor beta chain was sequenced within a study of cytomegalovirus exposure and HLA in healthy donors. Whole-study results and caveats: Reports state that TCR beta sequences accurately predicted most subjects' HLA-A and HLA-B alleles.

A note on this clone: Antigen: not known.

This PCR relied on a set of 60 Vbeta primers and 13 Jbeta primers. Libraries were prepared by immunoSEQ multiplex PCR; TCRdb keeps only in-frame clonotypes and omits some of them. The table records about 220,000 clones, about four fifths of them present only once. The sample consisted of PBMCs. This TCR was recovered from a woman aged 40-49 years in good health and CMV-seropositive.

DNA of the CDR3: TGTGCCAGCAGCTTGGGGGGACAGCCCACAGATACGCAGTATTTT. Amino acids: CASSLGGQPTDTQYF. The chain is built from TRBV5-4 and TRBJ2-3, with 7 bases matching TRBD1. This CDR3 has 15 residues. Trimming cost V 0 bases and J 2 bases; bases outside gene matches: 3. CDR1 SGHNT and CDR2 YYREEE come from the germline V gene (reference sequence).